Shown below are 7 T cell receptor beta chains from a single sample sequenced in a study of T-cell reconstitution after alpha-beta-depleted transplantation in children. TCRbeta library construction was performed incorporating unique molecular identifiers. TCRdb re-derived calls from the PCR reads in MiXCR, one entry per CDR3 protein. Here the sample spans approximately 240,000 distinct CDR3 sequences, 7.5% to 10% being singletons. The sequences come from PBMCs from the stem cell graft donor, collected from the stem cell graft. The receptors originated from a human donor who donated a stem cell graft to a child with SCID.

This clonotype was seen ten or more times. The chain combines TRBV27 with TRBJ2-7, with TRBD2 identical over 8 bases. V lost 3 bases, J lost 4 bases, and 17 bases stayed unmatched. The CDR3 contains 18 residues. In germline, CDR1 is MNHEY, CDR2 SMNVEV (reference sequence). CDR3 sequence (DNA): TGTGCCAGCAGTTTTCTCGCCCAGATACCGGCTAGCGGGTACGAGCAGTACTTC. Its protein is CASSFLAQIPASGYEQYF.

This clonotype was detected once. The genes are TRBV11-1 and TRBJ1-2, with D uncertain. Trimming removed 4 bases at V and 1 base at J, with 22 bases between. Germline assignment: CDR1 SGHAT and CDR2 FQDESV (reference sequence). The CDR3 loop spans 18 amino acids. The CDR3 DNA reads as TGTGCCAGCAGCTCTCCGGAGGGTTGGAGCGGAGTTAACTATGGCTACACCTTC. This codes for CASSSPEGWSGVNYGYTF.

This clonotype has at least ten counts. The chain uses TRBV9 and TRBJ2-5; D is perhaps TRBD1 or TRBD2 (5 bases each). The CDR3 loop spans 17 amino acids. CDR1 is SGDLS and CDR2 is YYNGEE in the germline V gene. Trimming removed 3 bases at V and 5 bases at J, with 23 bases between. The DNA of the CDR3 is TGTGCCAGCAGCGATGGTTTGTGGGTGACCGGGGACGAGACCCAGTACTTC. Protein: CASSDGLWVTGDETQYF.

This clonotype was seen many times. This chain joins TRBV20-1 and TRBJ1-6; unclear D gene. The V and J ends lost 5 bases and 5 bases respectively, with 13 bases between them. Germline V gene lookup returns CDR1 DFQATT and CDR2 SNEGSKA (reference sequence). The length of the CDR3 is 14 residues. In nucleotides, the CDR3 is TGCAGTGCTCCAATACAGAGAGATAATTCACCCCTCCACTTT. This gives the protein CSAPIQRDNSPLHF.

This clonotype was recorded at least ten times. The rearrangement joins TRBV14 to TRBJ2-3; D call uncertain. Trimming left V 0 bases short and J 5 bases short, with 9 bases between. This CDR3 is built from 14 residues. CDR1 and CDR2 from the germline V gene are SGHDN and FVKESK. CDR3 in DNA: TGTGCCAGCAGCCAAGATCGAATGAAAGATACGCAGTATTTT. Protein sequence: CASSQDRMKDTQYF.

This clonotype was observed at least ten times. The CDR3 bases are TGCGCCAGCGCGGGGGGGACGAACACCGGGGAGCTGTTTTTT. Its translation is CASAGGTNTGELFF. The chain combines TRBV5-1 with TRBJ2-2; TRBD2 matches at 9 bases. CDR3 size: 14 residues. CDR1 is SGHRS and CDR2 is YFSETQ in the germline V gene. With V trimmed by 7 bases and J by 0 bases, 1 base remained unmatched.

This clonotype was observed at least ten times. The chain is built from TRBV20-1 and TRBJ1-5, with D possibly being TRBD1 (5 bases). V dropped 3 bases and J dropped 2 bases, with 14 bases sitting between them. The CDR3 extends over 15 amino acids. Per germline, CDR1 DFQATT and CDR2 SNEGSKA (reference sequence). In nucleotides, the CDR3 is TGCAGTGCTAGCCTACGCCAGGGTGGCAATCAGCCCCAGCATTTT. This codes for CSASLRQGGNQPQHF.